A selection of T cell receptor beta chains follows, all from one sample in a study of blood T cell repertoires in COVID-19. Generated by immunoSEQ multiplex PCR, the TCRdb table keeps only in-frame clones and is missing some. The table records 250,000 to 400,000 clones, about 90% of them present only once. Sequenced input: peripheral blood. The receptors derive from a woman aged 30 to 39 with COVID-19, enrolled during active disease. Both conserved end residues are part of each CDR3. The D gene is left open where the match is weak. Clone size is given for some rows only: seen once, a few or many times, or a class if the clone is expanded.

v_gene	abundance	d_gene	j_gene	CDR3nt	CDR3aa
TRBV16	.	.	TRBJ2-2	TGTGCCAGCAGCCAATCGGGGGCCTACACCGGGGAGCTGTTTTTT	CASSQSGAYTGELFF
TRBV5-1	once	TRBD1	TRBJ2-2	TGCGCCAGCAGCTTGGGGGACAGGGATTATACCGGGGAGCTGTTTTTT	CASSLGDRDYTGELFF
TRBV7-6	.	TRBD2	TRBJ2-7	TGTGCCAGCAGCTCCGACAGCGGGAGGGCCATCGAGCAGTACTTC	CASSSDSGRAIEQYF
TRBV18	.	TRBD1	TRBJ1-3	TGTGCCAGCTCACCAGGAACAGGGGGAATATTTGGAAACACCATATATTTT	CASSPGTGGIFGNTIYF
TRBV27	.	TRBD1	TRBJ1-1	TGTGCCAGCAGTTTTATAACAGGGGCGGGTGACACTGAAGCTTTCTTT	CASSFITGAGDTEAFF
TRBV11-2	.	.	TRBJ2-3	TGTGCCAGCAGCTTAGTTCTCCAGGGTGAAACAGATACGCAGTATTTT	CASSLVLQGETDTQYF
TRBV28	.	.	TRBJ1-2	TGTGCCAGCAGTTTATTGCAGGGTCGCTATGGCTACACCTTC	CASSLLQGRYGYTF
TRBV19	.	.	TRBJ2-2	TGTGCCAGTGAAATTGACAGGACGAACACCGGGGAGCTGTTTTTT	CASEIDRTNTGELFF
TRBV19	.	TRBD2	TRBJ2-7	TGTGCCAGTAGTTTCAGCCTCGGACTAGCGGCAATTGCGCAACGAGAGCAGTACTTC	CASSFSLGLAAIAQREQYF
TRBV4-1	.	.	TRBJ1-4	TGCGCCAGCAGCCAAGGTCAGGGGCCGGCTAATGAAAAACTGTTTTTT	CASSQGQGPANEKLFF
TRBV18	.	.	TRBJ1-1	TGTGCCAGCTCACCAGCTAAGGGGGTAGGGACTGAAGCTTTCTTT	CASSPAKGVGTEAFF
TRBV10-3	.	TRBD1	TRBJ1-2	TGTGCCATCAGTGAACTCGGGACAGGGGGCGTCAACTATGGCTACACCTTC	CAISELGTGGVNYGYTF
TRBV27	.	.	TRBJ2-7	TGTGCCAGCAGTCAAGTTAGCTCTACCTACGAGCAGTACTTC	CASSQVSSTYEQYF
TRBV11-2	.	.	TRBJ2-2	TGTGCCAGCAGCCGATATCCAGCGAACACCGGGGAGCTGTTTTTT	CASSRYPANTGELFF
TRBV18	.	.	TRBJ1-1	TGTGCCAGCTCACCAGTGAGCGTTGCCCCAGTAGATACTGAAGCTTTCTTT	CASSPVSVAPVDTEAFF
TRBV27	.	.	TRBJ1-6	TGTGCCAGCAGCCCGGCGGGGGGGCCCTTAAGATATAATTCACCCCTCCACTTT	CASSPAGGPLRYNSPLHF
TRBV4-2	.	.	TRBJ1-2	TGTGCCAGCAGCCAAGTTGGGGAGAACTATGGCTACACCTTC	CASSQVGENYGYTF
TRBV5-1	.	TRBD1	TRBJ2-3	TGCGCCAGCAGCCGTATGGGACAGGGGGCAGGGGATACGCAGTATTTT	CASSRMGQGAGDTQYF
TRBV12-3/TRBV12-4	.	.	TRBJ2-7	TGTGCCAGCAGGAGGGTAGGAGGCTACGAGCAGTACTTC	CASRRVGGYEQYF
TRBV29-1	.	TRBD1	TRBJ1-1	TGCAGCGGACAGGGGGCGGAGGCCACTGAAGCTTTCTTT	CSGQGAEATEAFF
TRBV27	.	TRBD2	TRBJ2-7	TGTGCCAGCAGTTTATCGAGGAGCGGGGGGCGAGGCGAGCAGTACTTC	CASSLSRSGGRGEQYF
TRBV13	.	TRBD1	TRBJ2-7	TGTGCCAGCAGCCCCGGGACAGGGAGCTCCTACGAGCAGTACTTC	CASSPGTGSSYEQYF
TRBV7-2	.	TRBD1	TRBJ1-1	TGTGCCAGCAGCTTCTCGACAGGGGGAACTGAAGCTTTCTTT	CASSFSTGGTEAFF
TRBV10-2	once	.	TRBJ1-2	TGCGCCAGCAGTGGGCGGGCAACCTATGGCTACACCTTC	CASSGRATYGYTF
TRBV7-2	.	.	TRBJ1-5	TGTGCCAGCAGCTATCTAAGCGCCAGGGAGGATCAGCCCCAGCATTTT	CASSYLSAREDQPQHF
TRBV5-4	.	.	TRBJ2-7	TGTGCCAGCAGCTTGACACGTCAGGGCCCCTACGAGCAGTACTTC	CASSLTRQGPYEQYF
TRBV27	few	.	TRBJ1-2	TGTGCCAGCAGACAGGATAACTATGGCTACACCTTC	CASRQDNYGYTF
TRBV7-2	.	.	TRBJ2-3	TGTGCCAGCAGCCGGAGCACAGATACGCAGTATTTT	CASSRSTDTQYF
TRBV6-5	.	TRBD2	TRBJ2-3	TGTGCCACCTCTAGGGGCGGGAGAGCAGATACGCAGTATTTT	CATSRGGRADTQYF
TRBV6-1	.	TRBD2	TRBJ2-5	TGTGCCAGCAGTGATCTCATAGCGGGAGGGCAAGAGACCCAGTACTTC	CASSDLIAGGQETQYF
TRBV5-5	.	.	TRBJ1-6	TGTGCCAGCAGCTTTTACTCAAACGAAAATTCACCCCTCCACTTT	CASSFYSNENSPLHF
TRBV27	.	.	TRBJ2-7	TGTGCCAGCAGTTTTTTGGACACCACCTACGAGCAGTACTTC	CASSFLDTTYEQYF
TRBV28	.	TRBD1	TRBJ1-1	TGTGCCAGCAGCACCGGGACAGGGAACACTGAAGCTTTCTTT	CASSTGTGNTEAFF
TRBV6-5	.	.	TRBJ2-1	TGTGCCAGCAGTCTCCATGGGGGGGAGCAGTTCTTC	CASSLHGGEQFF
TRBV7-7	.	TRBD1	TRBJ1-3	TGTGCCAGCAGTACCGGGACAGACGCAAACACCATATATTTT	CASSTGTDANTIYF
TRBV12-3/TRBV12-4	.	.	TRBJ1-5	TGTGCCAGCAGTTACACGGGGGACCAGCCCCAGCATTTT	CASSYTGDQPQHF
TRBV24-1	once	TRBD1	TRBJ2-7	TGTGCCACCAGTGAGCCCGGGACAGGGGCCGAGCAGTACTTC	CATSEPGTGAEQYF
TRBV30	.	.	TRBJ1-2	TGTGCCTGGATTCCGCGGGAGACTCCATATGGCTACACCTTC	CAWIPRETPYGYTF
TRBV11-1	.	TRBD1	TRBJ2-5	TGTGCCAGCAGCTTAGGGCCGGGACAGGGTGATGAGACCCAGTACTTC	CASSLGPGQGDETQYF
TRBV28	.	TRBD1	TRBJ1-1	TGTGCCAGTCAGGGACAGGGGCTTTACACTGAAGCTTTCTTT	CASQGQGLYTEAFF
TRBV9	once	TRBD2	TRBJ2-7	TGTGCCAGCAGCAAAACGGGGGGACTAGCGGGACCCTACGAGCAGTACTTC	CASSKTGGLAGPYEQYF
TRBV4-1	.	TRBD1	TRBJ1-4	TGCGCCAGCAGCCAAGATGCAGGGGGAATCGGAAAACTGTTTTTT	CASSQDAGGIGKLFF
TRBV30	.	.	TRBJ1-6	TGTGCCTGGAGTGGGACTCTCACCAGCTCCTATAATTCACCCCTCCACTTT	CAWSGTLTSSYNSPLHF
TRBV3-1/TRBV3-2	.	TRBD1	TRBJ1-2	TGTGCCAGCAGCCAAGTAGGACAGGGAGATGGCTACACCTTC	CASSQVGQGDGYTF
TRBV2	.	TRBD1	TRBJ1-5	TGTGCCAGCAGTGAACTGAGACAGGGAAGTCAGCCCCAGCATTTT	CASSELRQGSQPQHF
TRBV7-9	few	.	TRBJ1-1	TGTGCCAGCAGCTACAGCCACACTGAAGCTTTCTTT	CASSYSHTEAFF
TRBV4-1	few	.	TRBJ1-1	TGCGCCAGCAGCCAAGATGGCGGGACGGACACTGAAGCTTTCTTT	CASSQDGGTDTEAFF
TRBV3-1/TRBV3-2	.	.	TRBJ2-3	TGTGCCAGCAGCCACAATTTCCGGAGGGGGCCTAGCACAGATACGCAGTATTTT	CASSHNFRRGPSTDTQYF
TRBV5-1	.	.	TRBJ2-1	TGCGCCAGCAGCTTAGACGCTGAACTAGGGATTGAGCAGTTCTTC	CASSLDAELGIEQFF
TRBV10-3	.	.	TRBJ1-3	TGTGCCATCAGTGAGTCGCTACAGAACAGGAACACCATATATTTT	CAISESLQNRNTIYF